This TCR beta chain was profiled in a study of blood T cell repertoires in COVID-19. Study at large: The cDNA or gDNA used as material had been derived from T cells, B-cell-depleted T cells, or PBMCs.

Clones were sequenced by immunoSEQ multiplex PCR, and TCRdb holds only the in-frame ones, with some missing. The repertoire holds roughly 130,000 clones, 80% to 85% seen once, with 9.5% to 15% in the top ten. The CDR3 contains 15 residues. Germline values: CDR1 SGHTA, CDR2 FQGTGA. V was pared by 5 bases and J by 1 base, with 3 bases of the junction left unmatched. The sequenced sample was peripheral blood. This TCR came from a woman between 25 and 40 years old who had recovered from COVID-19. The chain carries TRBV7-3 and TRBJ2-1, with TRBD1 matching 9 bases. The CDR3 nucleotides are TGTGCCAGCAGCCCGGACAGGGGATCCTACAATGAGCAGTTCTTC. It codes for CASSPDRGSYNEQFF.